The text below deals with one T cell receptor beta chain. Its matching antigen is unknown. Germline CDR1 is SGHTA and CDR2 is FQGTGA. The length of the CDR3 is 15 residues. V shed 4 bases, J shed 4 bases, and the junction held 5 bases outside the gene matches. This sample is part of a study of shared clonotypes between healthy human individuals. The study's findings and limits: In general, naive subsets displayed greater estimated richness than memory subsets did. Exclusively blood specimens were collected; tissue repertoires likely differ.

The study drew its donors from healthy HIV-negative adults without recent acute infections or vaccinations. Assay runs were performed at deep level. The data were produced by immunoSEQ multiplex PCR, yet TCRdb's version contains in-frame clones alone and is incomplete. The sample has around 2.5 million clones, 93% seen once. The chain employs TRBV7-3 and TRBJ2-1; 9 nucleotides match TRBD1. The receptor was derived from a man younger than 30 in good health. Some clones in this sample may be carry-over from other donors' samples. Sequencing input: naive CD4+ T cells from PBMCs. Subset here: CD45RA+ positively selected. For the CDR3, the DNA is TGTGCCAGCAGCTATGGACAGGGGCTTTACAATGAGCAGTTCTTC. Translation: CASSYGQGLYNEQFF.